The next 32 T cell receptor beta chains were all read from a single sample in a study of T cells after yellow fever vaccination. MiXCR, run by TCRdb on the 5' RACE reads, gives a single entry per CDR3 protein. In the table there are a few hundred thousand distinct CDR3 sequences, 6.2% of which are singletons. The sample in question was PBMCs, obtained 5 days after the yellow fever booster vaccination. All receptors derive from a man aged 25 to 40 who received the YFV17D yellow fever vaccine.

This clonotype has only a few counts. The CDR3 loop reads CASSSGGPEQFF. CDR3 in DNA: TGTGCCAGCAGTTCGGGGGGGCCTGAGCAGTTCTTC. This chain uses TRBV12-3 or TRBV12-4 with TRBJ2-1, with 8 bases lining up with TRBD2. The CDR3 is 12 amino acids. J lost 9 bases, V lost 4 bases, and 2 bases had no gene match.

The sample holds many counts of this clonotype. This rearrangement joins TRBV5-1 to TRBJ2-1; TRBD2 aligns across 8 bases. The CDR3 extends over 15 amino acids. Germline V gene lookup returns CDR1 SGHRS and CDR2 YFSETQ. V trimming: 4 bases; J trimming: 10 bases; junction bases outside the gene matches: 13. CDR3 amino acids: CASSVIAGPRVEQFF. CDR3 DNA: TGCGCCAGCAGCGTAATAGCGGGACCTAGGGTCGAGCAGTTCTTC.

The rearrangement joins TRBV10-3 to TRBJ2-2; TRBD1 matches at 8 bases. The V gene end was trimmed by 11 bases and the J gene end by 1 base; junction bases not matched to a gene: 0. Germline V CDR1 and CDR2: ENHRY, SYGVKD. The CDR3 loop spans 12 amino acids. CDR3 protein: CAGQGNTGELFF. The DNA for the CDR3 is TGTGCCGGACAGGGGAACACCGGGGAGCTGTTTTTT.

This clonotype has only a few counts. The chain has TRBV4-3 and TRBJ2-4; D is unresolved. Trimming removed 0 bases from V and 8 bases from J, with 14 bases in between. The germline V gene encodes CDR1 LGHNA and CDR2 YSLEER. This CDR3 has 15 amino acids. The DNA of the CDR3 is TGCGCCAGCAGCCAAGAGGGTAGTCCCGGAGACATTCAGTACTTC. Amino acid sequence: CASSQEGSPGDIQYF.

The table lists this clonotype with many counts. This chain links TRBV10-3 with TRBJ2-3, with a possible D match to TRBD2 (5 bases). The CDR3 length is 15 residues. Trimming pared 4 bases from V and 2 bases from J, leaving 13 bases between. From germline, CDR1 is ENHRY and CDR2 SYGVKD. The CDR3 DNA reads as TGTGCCATCAGTGCTGGACTCTCACCCACAGATACGCAGTATTTT. Amino acid sequence: CAISAGLSPTDTQYF.

This clonotype was seen ten or more times. V usage is TRBV10-3 and J usage is TRBJ2-1, with 10 bases fitting TRBD2. The V and J ends lost 2 bases and 7 bases, in that order; junction bases with no gene match: 5. The germline V gene encodes CDR1 ENHRY and CDR2 SYGVKD. CDR3 size: 15 residues. The CDR3: CAISEASGSPNEQFF. The CDR3 DNA reads as TGTGCCATCAGTGAGGCTAGCGGGAGTCCAAATGAGCAGTTCTTC.

In its sample, this clonotype was seen many times. V and J are TRBV5-1 and TRBJ2-5; D uncertain. V lost 1 base to trimming and J lost 0 bases, with 7 bases between them. CDR3 length equals 14 residues. Germline V gene lookup returns CDR1 SGHRS and CDR2 YFSETQ. Here the CDR3 DNA reads TGCGCCAGCAGCTTGATCCGGGACCAAGAGACCCAGTACTTC. The encoded protein is CASSLIRDQETQYF.

The chain couples TRBV18 to TRBJ2-7; D may be TRBD2 (6 bases). Trimming stripped 2 bases from V and 4 bases from J, with 18 bases between. Germline values: CDR1 KGHSH, CDR2 LQKENI. This CDR3 comprises 16 residues. CDR3 sequence reads: CASSPISGTEGYEQYF. CDR3 DNA sequence: TGTGCCAGCTCACCAATCTCCGGAACGGAGGGTTACGAGCAGTACTTC.

This clonotype turned up a few times. This CDR3 is CASSFGMQRFRIREQYF. The CDR3, as DNA: TGTGCCAGCAGCTTTGGTATGCAGAGGTTCCGTATTAGAGAGCAGTACTTC. The V and J genes are TRBV7-9 and TRBJ2-7, with no clear D. The CDR3 loop spans 17 amino acids. V was pared by 3 bases and J by 7 bases, with 25 bases between. In germline, CDR1 is SEHNR, CDR2 FQNEAQ (reference sequence). The full variable domain, in which reference TRBV7-9 and TRBJ2-7 provide the parts outside the CDR3, is DTGVSQNPRHKITKRGQNVTFRCDPISEHNRLYWYRQTLGQGPEFLTYFQNEAQLEKSRLLSDRFSAERPKGSFSTLEIQRTEQGDSAMYLCASSFGMQRFRIREQYFGPGTRLTVT.

The CDR3 sequence: CAISRLATYTGELFF. The CDR3 nucleotides are TGTGCCATCAGCCGACTAGCCACATACACCGGGGAGCTGTTTTTT. The V and J genes are TRBV10-3 and TRBJ2-2; 7 bases fit TRBD2. The trim removed 6 bases at V and 3 bases at J, leaving 7 bases unmatched. Germline CDR1 and CDR2: ENHRY and SYGVKD. The CDR3 has 15 amino acids.

This clonotype was recorded at least ten times. V is TRBV7-2 and J is TRBJ2-7; 8 nucleotides line up with TRBD2. V shed 6 bases, J shed 2 bases, and the junction held 6 bases outside the gene matches. This CDR3 has 14 residues. Germline CDR1 is SGHTA and CDR2 is FQGNSA. The CDR3 here is CASSFSGDPYEQYF. The CDR3 DNA follows: TGTGCCAGCAGTTTTAGCGGGGACCCCTACGAGCAGTACTTC.

Only a few counts were recorded for this clonotype. The chain recombines TRBV9 with TRBJ2-7, with TRBD1 matching over 7 bases. Germline-derived CDR1 and CDR2 are SGDLS and YYNGEE. This CDR3 has 16 amino acids. The junction had 11 bases not matched to a gene; V was cut back by 4 bases and J by 1 base. CDR3 sequence reads: CASSTQRDSPSYEQYF. The CDR3 DNA reads as TGTGCCAGCAGCACGCAAAGGGACAGCCCATCCTACGAGCAGTACTTC.

This clonotype came up many times. The chain couples TRBV11-3 to TRBJ2-1, with D unclear. The CDR3 contains 12 residues. Germline lookup yields CDR1 SGHNT and CDR2 YENEEA. V was clipped by 0 bases and J by 6 bases, with 3 bases between them. CDR3 region: CASSLDPNEQFF. The CDR3 DNA follows: TGTGCCAGCAGCTTAGATCCCAATGAGCAGTTCTTC.

The rearrangement links TRBV15 to TRBJ1-5; D gene ambiguous. The CDR3 covers 12 residues. Germline-derived CDR1 and CDR2 are LNHNV and YYDKDF (reference sequence). V shed 4 bases and J shed 10 bases, with 11 bases lying between them. As DNA, the CDR3 is TGTGCCACCAGCACGTCAAGTACTCCCCAGCATTTT. This encodes CATSTSSTPQHF.

This clonotype was observed a few times. This chain joins TRBV7-9 and TRBJ2-7, with D perhaps TRBD1 (5 bases). Germline V CDR1 and CDR2: SEHNR, FQNEAQ (reference sequence). V lost 4 bases and J lost 2, with 9 bases in between. The CDR3 has 13 residues. CDR3 protein: CASSSTATYEQYF. CDR3 coding DNA: TGTGCCAGCAGCTCGACAGCTACCTACGAGCAGTACTTC.

J is TRBJ2-7 and V is TRBV6-5; 8 nucleotides line up with TRBD1. This CDR3 spans 15 amino acids. Germline-derived CDR1 and CDR2 are MNHEY and SVGAGI. V lost 2 bases to trimming and J lost 0 bases; unmatched junction nucleotides: 3. In DNA, the CDR3 is TGTGCCAGCAGTTACATGGACAGGGACTCCTACGAGCAGTACTTC. As protein: CASSYMDRDSYEQYF.

This clonotype was detected many times. CDR3 nucleotide sequence: TGTGCCAGCAGCTTAGGCAGGGTTGACTATGGCTACACCTTC. Amino acid sequence: CASSLGRVDYGYTF. The chain has TRBV7-9 and TRBJ1-2, with a possible D match to TRBD1 (5 bases). The CDR3 has 14 residues. V gave up 1 base and J gave up 3 bases, with 9 bases separating them. The germline V gene encodes CDR1 SEHNR and CDR2 FQNEAQ (reference sequence).

This clonotype has ten or more counts. The chain has TRBV6-2 or TRBV6-3 and TRBJ2-7; D ambiguous. Germline lookup yields CDR1 MNHEY and CDR2 SVGEGT. The V end was cut by 7 bases, the J end by 2 bases, with 12 bases between. This CDR3 has 13 amino acids. The CDR3 sequence: CASTEHGPYEQYF. CDR3 in DNA: TGTGCCAGCACAGAACATGGGCCCTACGAGCAGTACTTC.

This clonotype has a count of ten or more. This sequence joins TRBV29-1 and TRBJ2-5; D possibly corresponds to TRBD2 (5 bases). This CDR3 comprises 12 residues. Trimming took 6 bases from V and 5 from J, leaving 13 bases between them. Germline V CDR1 and CDR2: SQVTM, ANQGSEA. The CDR3 loop is CSVSGPGETQYF. Here the CDR3 DNA reads TGCAGCGTCTCGGGCCCGGGGGAGACCCAGTACTTC.

The rearrangement links TRBV12-3 or TRBV12-4 to TRBJ2-4; 7 nucleotides agree with TRBD2. The CDR3 contains 12 residues. V was clipped by 6 bases and J by 9 bases; unmatched bases: 5. Here the CDR3 reads CASRAPGGIQYF. DNA of the CDR3: TGTGCCAGCAGGGCCCCGGGGGGCATTCAGTACTTC.

This clonotype was seen more than once but under ten times. The genes are TRBV7-6 and TRBJ2-5; tentatively, D is TRBD2 (6 bases). The CDR3 consists of 14 residues. From germline, CDR1 is SGHVS and CDR2 FNYEAQ. V lost 1 base and J lost 5, with 11 bases in between. The CDR3 is CASSLGPEGETQYF. The CDR3 DNA sequence: TGTGCCAGCAGCTTAGGCCCGGAGGGGGAGACCCAGTACTTC.

This clonotype was seen more than once but under ten times. V gene TRBV9 combines with J gene TRBJ2-1; 13 nucleotides align to TRBD2. The V gene end was trimmed by 3 bases and the J gene end by 13 bases; junction bases not matched to a gene: 13. CDR3 size: 16 residues. Looked up from germline, CDR1 is SGDLS and CDR2 is YYNGEE. CDR3 in amino acids: CASSGRTETSGRAQFF. The DNA of the CDR3 is TGTGCCAGCAGCGGCCGGACAGAAACTAGCGGGAGGGCCCAGTTCTTC.

This clonotype has a count of ten or more. The chain employs TRBV5-6 and TRBJ2-1; 7 bases align to TRBD2. Trimming cost V 4 bases and J 10 bases; bases outside gene matches: 14. Germline V gene sequence: CDR1 SGHDT, CDR2 YYEEEE. This CDR3 is built from 15 residues. CDR3 amino acids: CASSPGRRLMMEQFF. The CDR3 nucleotides read TGTGCCAGCAGCCCCGGGAGGCGTCTAATGATGGAGCAGTTCTTC.

In this sample, this clonotype turned up a few times. This chain connects TRBV20-1 to TRBJ2-2; D may be TRBD1 (6 bases). CDR1 and CDR2 from the germline V gene are DFQATT and SNEGSKA (reference sequence). CDR3 size: 19 residues. V lost 2 bases and J 0 bases, leaving 22 bases between the germline ends. As DNA, the CDR3 is TGCAGTGCTAGACCAGCTATTAAACAGGGACGCGCGAACACCGGGGAGCTGTTTTTT. Residues: CSARPAIKQGRANTGELFF.

A word on this clonotype: A single base separates this from a much larger clone, so it may be a read error. CDR3 DNA sequence: TGTGCCAGCAGCCCCAGACAGAGCTATGGCTACACCTTC. Amino acids: CASSPRQSYGYTF. The chain couples TRBV7-9 to TRBJ1-2; maybe TRBD1 (5 bases). Trimming took off 5 bases at V and 4 bases at J, with 11 bases between the two ends. The V gene's germline CDR1 is SEHNR and CDR2 FQNEAQ (reference sequence). The CDR3 runs to 13 residues.

Many counts were recorded for this clonotype. The chain carries TRBV24-1 and TRBJ2-1, with 11 bases lining up with TRBD2. Trimming removed 5 bases from V and 3 bases from J; junction bases left unmatched: 8. CDR1 KGHDR and CDR2 SFDVKD come from the germline V gene. The length of the CDR3 is 17 residues. The CDR3 DNA is TGTGCCACCAGTGGAATTAGCGGGAGGGCCAGCTACAATGAGCAGTTCTTC. Its translation is CATSGISGRASYNEQFF.

In its sample, this clonotype was seen many times. The genes are TRBV12-3 or TRBV12-4 and TRBJ2-1; 8 positions agree with TRBD1. This CDR3 is built from 15 residues. Unmatched junction bases numbered 8, after V lost 6 bases and J lost 4 bases. CDR3 DNA sequence: TGTGCCAGCAGCCCTACAGGGGGACTTTACAATGAGCAGTTCTTC. Translation: CASSPTGGLYNEQFF.

V and J are TRBV7-3 and TRBJ2-1; D is unresolved. Germline CDR1 is SGHTA and CDR2 is FQGTGA. The CDR3 covers 15 residues. V was trimmed by 2 bases and J by 4 bases, leaving 12 bases between them. The CDR3 DNA sequence: TGTGCCAGCAGCTTAGGCCCCCCAGAATACAATGAGCAGTTCTTC. Protein sequence: CASSLGPPEYNEQFF.

Worth noting for this clonotype: A read error may explain this, as a much larger clone is one base away. The gene calls are TRBV6-5 and TRBJ1-1; 8 bases fit TRBD1. Germline CDR1 MNHEY, CDR2 SVGAGI. There are 11 residues in the CDR3. This chain's CDR3 is CASSAGQGALF. CDR3 in DNA: TGTGCCAGCAGTGCCGGACAGGGTGCTCTCTTT.

This clonotype was seen a handful of times. The gene calls are TRBV4-3 and TRBJ2-7; D is perhaps TRBD2 (5 bases). Germline V gene lookup returns CDR1 LGHNA and CDR2 YSLEER. The CDR3 is 16 amino acids. V was trimmed by 9 bases and J by 3 bases, leaving 24 bases between them. For the CDR3, the DNA is TGCGCCAGTGCCCAGGAGTATGGAGGACCCAACTACGAGCAGTACTTC. It yields the protein CASAQEYGGPNYEQYF.

The gene calls are TRBV6-2 or TRBV6-3 and TRBJ2-1; D is possibly TRBD2 (5 bases). The CDR3 contains 13 residues. Germline-derived CDR1 and CDR2 are MNHEY and SVGEGT. With 0 bases removed from V and 14 bases from J, the gap between germline ends came to 14 bases. The CDR3 nucleotides read TGTGCCAGCAGTTACTCTGGGCCCCGAGGGAAGTTCTTC. Translating gives CASSYSGPRGKFF.

The chain recombines TRBV15 with TRBJ2-3, with TRBD2 matching 9 bases. J gave up 1 base and V 3 bases, and 5 bases lay outside the gene matches. This CDR3 is built from 16 residues. CDR1 and CDR2 from the germline V gene are LNHNV and YYDKDF (reference sequence). CDR3 nucleotides: TGTGCCACCAGCAGCAAGATAGCGGGGGGCACAGATACGCAGTATTTT. Translating it yields CATSSKIAGGTDTQYF.